The table lists the clone carrying this T cell receptor beta chain with many counts. This may be a read error: a much more frequent sequence differs by one nucleotide. Unique molecular identifiers were used in preparing the TCRbeta library. TCRdb re-analysed the PCR reads in MiXCR, keeping a single row per CDR3 protein. The sample has approximately 250,000 distinct CDR3 sequences, around 9.7% seen once. The data are from a study of T-cell reconstitution after alpha-beta-depleted transplantation in children. Trimming pared 7 bases from V and 0 bases from J, leaving 0 bases between. Germline-derived CDR1 and CDR2 are KGHDR and SFDVKD. This CDR3 spans 12 amino acids.

The specimen comprised PBMCs from the stem cell graft donor, sampled from the stem cell graft. The chain uses TRBV24-1 and TRBJ2-6; D not resolved. This receptor was identified in a human donor who donated a stem cell graft to a child with SCID. The CDR3 sequence is CATSSGANVLTF. CDR3 sequence (DNA): TGTGCCACCAGCTCTGGGGCCAACGTCCTGACTTTC.